This TCR beta chain was sequenced for a study of blood T cell repertoires in COVID-19. Turning to the study itself: Both acute and convalescent COVID-19 samples were obtained from the United States, Italy and Spain.

Per the germline V gene, CDR1 is SGHAT and CDR2 is FQNNGV. The V end was cut by 8 bases, the J end by 3 bases, with 8 bases between. This CDR3 has 11 amino acids. The table came from immunoSEQ multiplex PCR; TCRdb's copy has only in-frame clones and leaves some out. The sample lists about 270,000 clones, around 90% seen once, with less than 3% in the top ten. The study counted Cohort 3 donors as recovered given two negative PCRs, clearance, or symptom resolution. The J gene is TRBJ2-7, the V gene TRBV11-2; D perhaps matches TRBD1 (5 bases). The origin of this receptor is a woman aged 50 to 65 who had recovered from COVID-19. Specimen: PBMCs or T cells enriched from blood (not recorded which). DNA of the CDR3: TGTGCCAGCGCCCAGGGCTACGAGCAGTACTTC. Residues: CASAQGYEQYF. Looking up the rest from reference TRBV11-2 and TRBJ2-7 gives the full variable domain: EAGVAQSPRYKIIEKRQSVAFWCNPISGHATLYWYQQILGQGPKLLIQFQNNGVVDDSQLPKDRFSAERLKGVDSTLKIQPAKLEDSAVYLCASAQGYEQYFGPGTRLTVT.